One T cell receptor beta chain is described in this entry. These data belong to a study of blood T cell repertoires in COVID-19. On the study more broadly: Samples representing acute and convalescent COVID-19 were sourced from the United States, Italy and Spain. In each case, the material was cDNA or gDNA derived from T cells, B-cell-depleted T cells, or PBMCs.

From germline, CDR1 is KGHSH and CDR2 LQKENI. With 7 bases clipped from V and 2 bases from J, the junction kept 2 bases outside the gene matches. CDR3 length: 13 residues. As originally analysed: Amplification of reference gene primers provided the estimated nucleated cell counts. Produced via immunoSEQ multiplex PCR; TCRdb's table is partial and in-frame only. V and J calls and clone size follow that table, whereas D and trimming were derived from the DNA. The table includes about 80,000 clones, 78% detected once. Sequencing was performed on peripheral blood. This chain joins TRBV18 and TRBJ1-3, with 7 bases matching TRBD1. This sequence was found in a human donor in a cohort sampled during active COVID-19. The chain's CDR3 is CASWQGAGNTIYF. The CDR3 DNA is TGTGCCAGCTGGCAGGGGGCTGGAAACACCATATATTTT.